What follows are 28 T cell receptor beta chains derived from one specimen sequenced in a study of blood T cell repertoires in COVID-19. Measured with immunoSEQ multiplex PCR; TCRdb has only the in-frame clones, and not every one. The table includes 440,000 or so clones, around nine tenths detected once. What was sequenced was peripheral blood. The origin of the receptors is a woman aged 40 to 50 with COVID-19, enrolled during active disease.

This chain links TRBV27 with TRBJ2-6, with a possible D match to TRBD2 (6 bases). The CDR3 is 18 residues long. Germline CDR1 is MNHEY and CDR2 is SMNVEV (reference sequence). V shed 2 bases and J shed 0 bases, with 14 bases lying between them. CDR3 nucleotides: TGTGCCAGCAGTTTAATCCAGCGGGCCGGCTCTGGGGCCAACGTCCTGACTTTC. Translating gives CASSLIQRAGSGANVLTF.

This clone was counted once. The rearrangement uses TRBV5-1 and TRBJ1-2, with 8 bases fitting TRBD1. Trimming cost V 4 bases and J 3 bases; bases outside gene matches: 2. The germline V gene encodes CDR1 SGHRS and CDR2 YFSETQ. There are 13 residues in the CDR3. CDR3 nucleotide sequence: TGCGCCAGCAGCGCACAGGGGGACTATGGCTACACCTTC. Its translation: CASSAQGDYGYTF.

This rearrangement joins TRBV18 to TRBJ1-1; the D gene is possibly TRBD1 (6 bases). The germline CDR1 and CDR2 sequences are KGHSH and LQKENI. CDR3 size: 14 residues. Trimming removed 3 bases at V and 1 base at J, with 9 bases between. CDR3 sequence reads: CASSPDRRNTEAFF. The CDR3 coding sequence is TGTGCCAGCTCACCGGACAGAAGGAACACTGAAGCTTTCTTT.

The J gene is TRBJ2-7, the V gene TRBV6-5; TRBD2 might be the D (6 bases). V lost 7 bases to trimming and J lost 6 bases, with 19 bases between them. Germline CDR1 MNHEY, CDR2 SVGAGI. The CDR3 spans 14 residues. The CDR3 spells CASKEGLILPEQYF. CDR3 bases: TGTGCCAGCAAGGAGGGTCTCATCTTACCCGAGCAGTACTTC.

Note on this clone: This sample includes further DNA sequences coding for the same CDR3. This chain links TRBV28 with TRBJ2-6, with D possibly matching TRBD2 (5 bases). This CDR3 comprises 16 residues. The V end was cut by 4 bases, the J end by 0 bases, with 10 bases between. The germline CDR1 and CDR2 sequences are MDHEN and SYDVKM. CDR3 protein: CASSSTGSSGANVLTF. CDR3 sequence (DNA): TGTGCCAGCAGTTCAACTGGGAGCTCTGGGGCCAACGTCCTGACTTTC.

The V and J genes are TRBV6-2 or TRBV6-3 and TRBJ2-7, with 10 nucleotides matching TRBD2. Per the germline V gene, CDR1 is MNHEY and CDR2 is SVGEGT. V dropped 3 bases and J dropped 3; count of bases not matched to a gene: 2. The CDR3 contains 14 residues. The CDR3 loop reads CASSYPSGSYEQYF. For the CDR3, the DNA is TGTGCCAGCAGTTATCCTAGCGGGAGCTACGAGCAGTACTTC.

This chain uses TRBV9 with TRBJ2-2; no definite D call. This CDR3 has 16 amino acids. CDR1 and CDR2 from the germline V gene are SGDLS and YYNGEE. V gave up 1 base and J gave up 5 bases, with 15 bases separating them. CDR3 loop: CASSVRGGLRTGELFF. In DNA, the CDR3 is TGTGCCAGCAGCGTAAGAGGCGGCCTTAGGACCGGGGAGCTGTTTTTT.

The V call is TRBV19, the J call TRBJ2-1, with 9 positions matching TRBD2. From germline, CDR1 is LNHDA and CDR2 SQIVND (reference sequence). The CDR3 extends over 17 amino acids. The ends lost 6 bases at V and 0 bases at J; junction bases unmatched: 9. The CDR3 region has the DNA TGTGCCAGTAGACCGGGACTAGCCCAAAGCTCCTACAATGAGCAGTTCTTC. It yields the protein CASRPGLAQSSYNEQFF.

This clone was seen just once. V and J are TRBV2 and TRBJ2-3, with unresolved D. Germline CDR1 SNHLY, CDR2 FYNNEI. V was clipped by 6 bases and J by 5 bases, with 12 bases between them. This CDR3 is built from 13 residues. The CDR3 coding sequence is TGTGCCAGCAGCCCTAGACTCGGAGATACGCAGTATTTT. Translated, it gives CASSPRLGDTQYF.

The chain uses TRBV9 and TRBJ2-5; the match to TRBD2 covers 15 bases. In germline, CDR1 is SGDLS, CDR2 YYNGEE. Losses at the gene ends were 3 bases for V and 2 bases for J; bases not matched to a gene: 8. The CDR3 loop spans 18 amino acids. The CDR3 DNA follows: TGTGCCAGCAGCGCGCGGACTAGCGGGGGGGCTGTTCAAGAGACCCAGTACTTC. Amino acid sequence: CASSARTSGGAVQETQYF.

As regards this clone: The sample holds other DNA sequences that translate to the same CDR3. The CDR3 DNA reads TGTGCCAGCAGTTTGTCGGGTCAGCCCCAGCATTTT. Amino acid sequence: CASSLSGQPQHF. The chain has TRBV28 and TRBJ1-5; D uncertain. The germline V gene encodes CDR1 MDHEN and CDR2 SYDVKM. V lost 3 bases to trimming and J lost 6 bases, with 6 bases between them. The CDR3 has 12 amino acids. The variable domain in full, with the rest retrieved from reference TRBV28 and TRBJ1-5, is DVKVTQSSRYLVKRTGEKVFLECVQDMDHENMFWYRQDPGLGLRLIYFSYDVKMKEKGDIPEGYSVSREKKERFSLILESASTNQTSMYLCASSLSGQPQHFGDGTRLSIL.

This chain joins TRBV2 and TRBJ2-3, with 12 bases identical to TRBD2. Germline lookup yields CDR1 SNHLY and CDR2 FYNNEI. This CDR3 has 14 amino acids. V lost 7 bases to trimming and J lost 3 bases; unmatched junction nucleotides: 2. The CDR3 DNA follows: TGTGCCAGCAAACTAGCGGGGGGAACAGATACGCAGTATTTT. Translated, it gives CASKLAGGTDTQYF.

The CDR3 nucleotides are TGTGCCAGCAGCTTAGCCCCTAGTTCCTCAGATACGCAGTATTTT. It is translated as CASSLAPSSSDTQYF. J is TRBJ2-3 and V is TRBV7-3, with D unclear. V lost 2 bases to trimming and J lost 4 bases, with 13 bases between them. CDR1 SGHTA and CDR2 FQGTGA come from the germline V gene. This CDR3 spans 15 amino acids.

V usage is TRBV6-2 or TRBV6-3 and J usage is TRBJ1-1; unclear D gene. CDR1 is MNHEY, CDR2 SVGEGT, per germline. The V gene lost 4 bases and the J gene lost 3 bases, with 9 bases spanning the gap. The CDR3 spans 13 residues. For the CDR3, the DNA is TGTGCCAGCAGTTTCCAGTCTTACACTGAAGCTTTCTTT. Protein: CASSFQSYTEAFF.

This chain uses TRBV3-1 (or the pseudogene TRBV3-2) with TRBJ2-1; 9 bases agree with TRBD1. There are 14 residues in the CDR3. Germline values: CDR1 LGHDT, CDR2 YNNKEL (reference sequence). V shed 5 bases and J 5 bases; nucleotides not matched to a gene: 4. The CDR3 loop reads CASSSGTGNNEQFF. CDR3 nucleotides: TGTGCCAGCAGCTCCGGGACAGGGAACAATGAGCAGTTCTTC.

This clone has a single count. The gene calls are TRBV6-2 or TRBV6-3 and TRBJ2-2; TRBD2 might be the D (6 bases). The CDR3 consists of 17 residues. V was shortened by 2 bases and J by 4 bases, with 17 bases between the two germline ends. Germline-derived CDR1 and CDR2 are MNHEY and SVGEGT. The chain's CDR3 is CASSYPRGGASTGELFF. In nucleotides, the CDR3 is TGTGCCAGCAGTTACCCCCGCGGCGGGGCGAGCACCGGGGAGCTGTTTTTT.

This rearrangement joins TRBV5-1 to TRBJ1-1; D is unclear. This CDR3 region has 14 residues. CDR1 and CDR2 from the germline V gene are SGHRS and YFSETQ. V lost 1 base, J lost 3 bases, and 10 bases lay in between. The CDR3 protein is CASSLLPGDTEAFF. The CDR3 nucleotides are TGCGCCAGCAGCTTGCTCCCGGGAGACACTGAAGCTTTCTTT.

The chain couples TRBV19 to TRBJ1-4; 7 nucleotides line up with TRBD1. V was clipped by 4 bases and J by 7 bases; unmatched bases: 6. The CDR3 is 14 residues long. Germline CDR1 is LNHDA and CDR2 is SQIVND (reference sequence). CDR3 residues: CASSTQGGLEKLFF. The CDR3, as DNA: TGTGCCAGTAGTACCCAAGGGGGCCTTGAAAAACTGTTTTTT.

The sample holds one count of this clone. The CDR3 nucleotides read TGTGCCAGCAGGGCGGGACAGGGTTTGGAGACTGAAGCTTTCTTT. This gives the protein CASRAGQGLETEAFF. The gene calls are TRBV6-6 and TRBJ1-1, with 9 bases lining up with TRBD1. Germline trimming cut 6 bases from V and 5 bases from J; bases unmatched to any gene: 10. The CDR3 sequence is 15 residues long. The germline V gene encodes CDR1 MNHNY and CDR2 SVGAGI (reference sequence).

This chain uses TRBV5-1 with TRBJ1-1, with D possibly matching TRBD1 (5 bases). The CDR3 has 14 amino acids. Germline V gene lookup returns CDR1 SGHRS and CDR2 YFSETQ. V dropped 5 bases and J dropped 3 bases, with 14 bases sitting between them. CDR3 region: CASRKGDGYTEAFF. Written as DNA, the CDR3 is TGCGCCAGCAGAAAAGGGGATGGGTACACTGAAGCTTTCTTT.

This sequence joins TRBV4-1 and TRBJ1-1, with 8 bases identical to TRBD1. In germline, CDR1 is MGHRA, CDR2 YSYEKL. The junction had 8 bases not matched to a gene; V was cut back by 4 bases and J by 4 bases. The CDR3 runs to 15 residues. The CDR3 loop is CASSPPDRDGTEAFF. CDR3 nucleotides: TGCGCCAGCAGCCCTCCGGACAGGGATGGCACTGAAGCTTTCTTT.

This chain uses TRBV24-1 with TRBJ1-6; possibly TRBD1 for D (6 bases). Trimming removed 10 bases from V and 10 bases from J, with 19 bases in between. The CDR3 covers 14 residues. CDR1 is KGHDR and CDR2 is SFDVKD in the germline V gene. DNA of the CDR3: TGTGCCACGTCAAGCAGGGGAAGAGACTCACCCCTCCACTTT. It yields the protein CATSSRGRDSPLHF.

CDR3 DNA sequence: TGTGCCAGCAAGGGGACAGCTAATGAAAAACTGTTTTTT. The encoded protein is CASKGTANEKLFF. The chain uses TRBV27 and TRBJ1-4; 7 nucleotides agree with TRBD1. The CDR3 runs 13 residues. The J segment lost 3 bases and the V segment lost 7 bases, leaving 2 bases of the junction unmatched. Looked up from germline, CDR1 is MNHEY and CDR2 is SMNVEV (reference sequence).

The chain joins TRBV9 to TRBJ2-3, with D unclear. CDR1 and CDR2 (germline): SGDLS, YYNGEE. The CDR3 totals 14 residues. Trimming cost V 6 bases and J 6 bases, with 17 bases left between them. CDR3 sequence reads: CASTAKSAMDTQYF. Here the CDR3 DNA reads TGTGCCAGCACCGCAAAATCTGCTATGGATACGCAGTATTTT. Based on the CDR3 plus reference TRBV9 and TRBJ2-3, the full variable domain is DSGVTQTPKHLITATGQRVTLRCSPRSGDLSVYWYQQSLDQGLQFLIQYYNGEERAKGNILERFSAQQFPDLHSELNLSSLELGDSALYFCASTAKSAMDTQYFGPGTRLTVL.

Here the CDR3 reads CASSLGTGWDTEAFF. CDR3 DNA: TGTGCCAGCAGCCTAGGGACAGGGTGGGACACTGAAGCTTTCTTT. V usage is TRBV7-6 and J usage is TRBJ1-1; TRBD1 agrees at 9 bases. Germline trimming cut 5 bases from V and 3 bases from J; bases unmatched to any gene: 7. This CDR3 is 15 amino acids long. The germline V gene has CDR1 SGHVS and CDR2 FNYEAQ.

The V gene is TRBV19, the J gene TRBJ2-1; 10 bases are shared with TRBD2. The V and J ends lost 6 bases and 4 bases, in that order; junction bases with no gene match: 6. Germline V CDR1 and CDR2: LNHDA, SQIVND (reference sequence). The CDR3 consists of 15 residues. CDR3 nucleotides: TGTGCCAGTAGCCGGACTAGCGGAGAATACAATGAGCAGTTCTTC. Its protein product is CASSRTSGEYNEQFF.

In its sample, this clone was seen once. J is TRBJ2-7 and V is TRBV30; D is perhaps TRBD2 (5 bases). Germline CDR1 is GTSNPN and CDR2 is SVGIG (reference sequence). This CDR3 has 12 amino acids. The V and J ends lost 2 bases and 2 bases respectively, with 7 bases between them. The CDR3 DNA reads as TGTGCCTGGAGTCCCGGGACCTACGAGCAGTACTTC. Its protein is CAWSPGTYEQYF.

The J gene is TRBJ2-7, the V gene TRBV24-1; 7 positions match TRBD2. Germline V gene data show CDR1 as KGHDR and CDR2 as SFDVKD. Losses at the gene ends were 6 bases for V and 3 bases for J; bases not matched to a gene: 4. CDR3 length: 13 amino acids. CDR3 amino acids: CATSPSGGYEQYF. In DNA, the CDR3 is TGTGCCACCAGTCCCTCGGGGGGCTACGAGCAGTACTTC.